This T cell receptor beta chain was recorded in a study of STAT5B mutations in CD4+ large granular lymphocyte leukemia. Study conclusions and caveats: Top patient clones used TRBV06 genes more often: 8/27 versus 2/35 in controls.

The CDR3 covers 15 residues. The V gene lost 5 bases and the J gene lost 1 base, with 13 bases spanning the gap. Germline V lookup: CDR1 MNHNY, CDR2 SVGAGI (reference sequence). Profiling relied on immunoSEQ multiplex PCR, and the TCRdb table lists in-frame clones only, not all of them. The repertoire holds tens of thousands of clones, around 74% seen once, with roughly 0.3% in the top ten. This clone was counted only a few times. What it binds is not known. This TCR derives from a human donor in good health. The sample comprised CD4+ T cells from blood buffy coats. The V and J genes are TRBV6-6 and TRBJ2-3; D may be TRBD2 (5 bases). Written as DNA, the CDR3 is TGTGCCAGCAGTAATAGGCAGGAGGGCACAGATACGCAGTATTTT. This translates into CASSNRQEGTDTQYF.